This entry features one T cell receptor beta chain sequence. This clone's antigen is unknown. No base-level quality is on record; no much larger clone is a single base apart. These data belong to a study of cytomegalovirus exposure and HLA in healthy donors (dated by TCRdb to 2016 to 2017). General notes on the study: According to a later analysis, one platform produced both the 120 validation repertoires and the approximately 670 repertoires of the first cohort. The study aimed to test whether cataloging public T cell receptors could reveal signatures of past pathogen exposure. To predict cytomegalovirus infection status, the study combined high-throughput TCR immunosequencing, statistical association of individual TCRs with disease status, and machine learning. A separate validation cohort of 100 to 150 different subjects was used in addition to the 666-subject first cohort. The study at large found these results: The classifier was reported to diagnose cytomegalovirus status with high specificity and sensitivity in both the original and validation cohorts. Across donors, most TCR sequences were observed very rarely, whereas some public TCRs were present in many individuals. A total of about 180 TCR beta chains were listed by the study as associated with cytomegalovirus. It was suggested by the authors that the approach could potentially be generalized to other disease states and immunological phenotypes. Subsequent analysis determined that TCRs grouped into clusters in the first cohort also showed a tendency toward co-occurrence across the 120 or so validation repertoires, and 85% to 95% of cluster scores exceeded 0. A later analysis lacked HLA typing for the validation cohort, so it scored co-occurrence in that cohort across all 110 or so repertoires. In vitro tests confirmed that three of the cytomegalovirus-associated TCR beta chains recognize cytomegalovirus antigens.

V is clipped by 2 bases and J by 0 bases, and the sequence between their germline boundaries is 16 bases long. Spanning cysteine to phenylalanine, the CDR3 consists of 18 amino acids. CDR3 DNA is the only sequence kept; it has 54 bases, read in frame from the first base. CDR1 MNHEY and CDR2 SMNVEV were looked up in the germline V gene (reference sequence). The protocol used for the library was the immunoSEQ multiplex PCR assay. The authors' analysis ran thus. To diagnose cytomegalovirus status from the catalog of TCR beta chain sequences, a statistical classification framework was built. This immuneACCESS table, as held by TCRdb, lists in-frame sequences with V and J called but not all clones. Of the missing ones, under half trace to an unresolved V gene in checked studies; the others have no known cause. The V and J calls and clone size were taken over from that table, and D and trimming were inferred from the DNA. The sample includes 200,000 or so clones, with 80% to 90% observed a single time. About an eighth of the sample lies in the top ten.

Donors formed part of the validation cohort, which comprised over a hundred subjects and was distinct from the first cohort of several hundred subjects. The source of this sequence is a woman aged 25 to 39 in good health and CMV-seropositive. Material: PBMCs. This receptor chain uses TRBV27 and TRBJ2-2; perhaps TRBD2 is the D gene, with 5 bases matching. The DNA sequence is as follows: TGTGCCAGCAGTTTAGTTTCTGTGGCTAGCCCGAACACCGGGGAGCTGTTTTTT. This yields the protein CASSLVSVASPNTGELFF.